The source of this T cell receptor beta chain is a study of metastatic and nonmetastatic thyroid tumors (dated by TCRdb to between 2020 and 2021). For context, the study as a whole: Repertoires were compared across peripheral blood and tumor or nodule tissue samples from malignant and benign thyroid patients. Overall study results and their limits: TCR beta diversity was reported as significantly higher in malignant tumors than in benign nodules, in both blood and tumor samples.

No patient had received any treatment before thyroid surgery. Patient clinical samples collected from the early 2010s to the late 2010s were retrospectively analysed using T-cell receptor beta sequencing. This clone was observed at least ten times. The specificity of this receptor is unknown. No much larger clone is present one base from it, and per-base qualities are unavailable. Libraries were made using PCR. The data were produced on an Illumina HiSeq 4000. High-throughput sequencing was used to profile the CDR3 region of the TCR beta-chain in every patient. The paper's data handling went like this. Drawing on CDR3 differences between clinicopathological groups, the researchers built a classifier meant to tell apart patients with distant-metastatic papillary thyroid cancer. The Shannon index was used to measure repertoire diversity, and the Morisita-Horn index was used to measure how similar tumor and blood repertoires were. TCRdb applied fastp at Q25 and MiXCR to the public reads, then kept only in-frame beta chains. These V and J calls rely on TCRdb rather than the paper's analysis. The sample has roughly 89,000 clones on record, about 12% of them singletons. The ten largest clonotypes hold more than 7% of the sample.

This clonotype was obtained from a female donor with papillary thyroid cancer or a benign thyroid nodule (not recorded which). Some clones in this sample may be carry-over from other donors' samples. The sequenced sample was tumor tissue.

For the CDR3, the sequence is CASSIEGHPPLAKNIQYF. The nucleotide sequence is TGTGCCAGTAGTATAGAGGGACATCCCCCTTTAGCCAAAAACATTCAGTACTTC. This receptor chain uses TRBV19 and TRBJ2-4, with TRBD1 tentatively as D gene (6 bases match). Trimming removed 0 bases from V and 0 bases from J, leaving 15 bases between the germline ends. The CDR3 contains 18 residues, cysteine and phenylalanine counted. Kept here is only the CDR3 DNA, which spans 54 bases and is read in frame from base 1. CDR1 and CDR2 were assigned from the germline V gene (reference sequence) as LNHDA and SQIVND. Reference TRBV19 and TRBJ2-4 genes cover what lies past the CDR3, so the full variable domain is DGGITQSPKYLFRKEGQNVTLSCEQNLNHDAMYWYRQDPGQGLRLIYYSQIVNDFQKGDIAEGYSVSREKKESFPLTVTSAQKNPTAFYLCASSIEGHPPLAKNIQYFGAGTRLSVL.